The entry below gives a single T cell receptor beta chain sequence along with its context. Antigen specificity is unknown. It was RNA transcripts that yielded the amplified TCR beta CDR3 regions. A set of HTBI primers served as the primers for a first-round RT-PCR of the TCR CDR3. Via MiXCR, TCRdb re-called the multiplex PCR reads, giving one row per CDR3 protein. The data contain about 400,000 distinct CDR3 sequences, 14% to 15% of them singletons. Recently diagnosed hyperthyroidism of less than 2 months' duration affected patients aged 18 to 65. The data originate from a study of T cells in Graves' hyperthyroidism and ophthalmopathy. Findings of the study overall: The model forecast ophthalmopathy, anticipating it by a median approximately 6.2 months before onset.

The CDR3 contains 13 residues. The V gene end was trimmed by 8 bases and the J gene end by 5 bases; junction bases not matched to a gene: 8. Per germline, CDR1 MNHEY and CDR2 SMNVEV (reference sequence). The clonotype was recovered from a woman in her 30s with Graves' hyperthyroidism. The chain links TRBV27 to TRBJ2-7; 8 positions match TRBD2. The material sequenced was blood. For the CDR3, the DNA is TGTGCCAGCCTCCCGTACGGGGGGGACGAGCAGTACTTC. Residues: CASLPYGGDEQYF.